Listed here are 20 T cell receptor beta chains from one sample, sequenced in a study of T cell responses to AZD1222 COVID-19 vaccine. Only in-frame clones appear in the TCRdb table, and some are missing; sequencing was by immunoSEQ multiplex PCR. The profile covers over 120,000 clones, with just over 90% appearing a single time and approximately 2.1% taken by the ten largest. Source: peripheral blood, taken on day 0 of AZD1222 vaccination. These TCRs come from an adult in good health.

This chain uses TRBV6-5 with TRBJ2-5, with a possible D match to TRBD2 (6 bases). Trimming removed 8 bases at V and 5 bases at J, with 18 bases between. This CDR3 is 14 amino acids long. The V gene's germline CDR1 is MNHEY and CDR2 SVGAGI. The CDR3 DNA sequence: TGTGCCAGCTCCCCAGTCGGAGGGTGGGAGACCCAGTACTTC. Encoded protein: CASSPVGGWETQYF.

This clone has just one count. V is TRBV10-3 and J is TRBJ2-7, with 8 bases fitting TRBD1. Germline V lookup: CDR1 ENHRY, CDR2 SYGVKD. The CDR3 is 16 residues long. Germline trimming cut 4 bases from V and 0 bases from J; bases unmatched to any gene: 8. The DNA for the CDR3 is TGTGCCATCAGTGCCCGGGACAGGAGGAGCTCCTACGAGCAGTACTTC. Amino acid sequence: CAISARDRRSSYEQYF.

This chain links TRBV6-6 with TRBJ2-3; 7 bases match TRBD2. V lost 5 bases and J lost 2; bases outside the gene matches: 10. The germline gives CDR1 MNHNY, CDR2 SVGAGI (reference sequence). This CDR3 is 16 amino acids long. The CDR3 coding sequence is TGTGCCAGCAGTCAATCCTGGGGGGGAGCCACAGATACGCAGTATTTT. Translation: CASSQSWGGATDTQYF.

The chain couples TRBV6-5 to TRBJ2-5; TRBD1 matches 10 bases. Germline V gives CDR1 MNHEY, CDR2 SVGAGI. The CDR3 has 14 amino acids. V trimming: 6 bases; J trimming: 5 bases; junction bases outside the gene matches: 6. This CDR3 is CASSPDRGRETQYF. In DNA form, the CDR3 reads TGTGCCAGCAGCCCCGACAGGGGGCGGGAGACCCAGTACTTC.

The rearrangement uses TRBV29-1 and TRBJ1-3; D gene uncertain. This CDR3 has 15 amino acids. Trimming left V 4 bases short and J 0 bases short, with 13 bases between. Per the germline V gene, CDR1 is SQVTM and CDR2 is ANQGSEA. CDR3 amino acids: CSVVGSRSSGNTIYF. The CDR3 DNA is TGCAGCGTTGTGGGGAGCAGGAGCTCTGGAAACACCATATATTTT.

The chain couples TRBV7-6 to TRBJ2-3, with D unresolved. CDR3 length equals 17 residues. Germline CDR1 is SGHVS and CDR2 is FNYEAQ. Between the trimmed V and J ends, which lost 2 bases and 2 bases, there was a span of 17 bases. The CDR3 protein is CASSLLAPQSYTDTQYF. For the CDR3, the DNA is TGTGCCAGCAGCTTATTGGCACCCCAATCTTACACAGATACGCAGTATTTT.

This chain uses TRBV18 with TRBJ1-3; TRBD1 is a possible D gene (6 bases). V was cut by 5 bases and J by 2 bases, with 19 bases left in between. Per germline, CDR1 KGHSH and CDR2 LQKENI. This CDR3 spans 17 amino acids. DNA of the CDR3: TGTGCCAGCTCAGCGATAGAACAGGGTAACGCTGGAAACACCATATATTTT. As protein: CASSAIEQGNAGNTIYF.

V usage is TRBV6-4 and J usage is TRBJ2-3; possibly TRBD2 for D (5 bases). Looked up from germline, CDR1 is MRHNA and CDR2 is SNTAGT. The CDR3 runs to 15 residues. Trimming stripped 2 bases from V and 3 bases from J, with 12 bases between. The CDR3 DNA is TGTGCCAGCAGTGACAGGCCGGGGATGACAGATACGCAGTATTTT. Encoded protein: CASSDRPGMTDTQYF.

CDR3 sequence: CASSEGWQVYGYTF. The CDR3 nucleotides are TGTGCCAGCAGTGAAGGATGGCAGGTCTATGGCTACACCTTC. The chain has TRBV2 and TRBJ1-2; D unresolved. Trimming took 1 base from V and 4 from J, leaving 10 bases between them. Germline-derived CDR1 and CDR2 are SNHLY and FYNNEI. The CDR3 runs 14 residues.

About this clone: Other nucleotide sequences in the sample specify the same CDR3. The J gene is TRBJ2-3, the V gene TRBV12-3 or TRBV12-4; D unresolved. This CDR3 contains 12 residues. V dropped 1 base and J dropped 6 bases, with 5 bases sitting between them. This chain's CDR3 is CASSLGGDTQYF. For the CDR3, the DNA is TGTGCCAGCAGTTTAGGTGGTGATACGCAGTATTTT.

The CDR3 here is CASSPGGRVGYTF. The CDR3, as DNA: TGTGCCAGCTCACCCGGCGGGCGCGTTGGCTACACCTTC. V and J are TRBV18 and TRBJ1-2; D not certain. Trimming removed 3 bases at V and 7 bases at J, with 12 bases between. CDR1 is KGHSH and CDR2 is LQKENI in the germline V gene. CDR3 length: 13 residues.

The V gene is TRBV5-4, the J gene TRBJ1-1; 8 bases are shared with TRBD1. V gave up 7 bases and J gave up 5 bases; unmatched junction bases: 13. The CDR3 runs 15 residues. Germline V CDR1 and CDR2: SGHNT, YYREEE (reference sequence). CDR3 nucleotides: TGTGCCAGCGGAGAGCAGGGGGCTCGTTGGACTGAAGCTTTCTTT. It translates to CASGEQGARWTEAFF.

This sequence joins TRBV6-5 and TRBJ2-7; D not resolved. The CDR3 is 12 residues long. The germline V and J ends were trimmed by 6 bases and 4 bases, with 10 bases remaining between them. Germline loops: CDR1 MNHEY, CDR2 SVGAGI. The CDR3 region has the DNA TGTGCCAGCAGCCCGGGCGAGTACGAGCAGTACTTC. This translates into CASSPGEYEQYF.

The chain is built from TRBV7-9 and TRBJ2-7, with TRBD2 as a possible D gene (6 bases). From germline, CDR1 is SEHNR and CDR2 FQNEAQ (reference sequence). Trimming removed 4 bases from V and 5 bases from J, with 18 bases in between. This CDR3 spans 15 amino acids. The DNA for the CDR3 is TGTGCCAGCAGCTCCACACCCCGACCGGGAGACGAGCAGTACTTC. Residues: CASSSTPRPGDEQYF. Supplemented by reference TRBV7-9 and TRBJ2-7, the full variable domain reads DTGVSQNPRHKITKRGQNVTFRCDPISEHNRLYWYRQTLGQGPEFLTYFQNEAQLEKSRLLSDRFSAERPKGSFSTLEIQRTEQGDSAMYLCASSSTPRPGDEQYFGPGTRLTVT.

The gene calls are TRBV19 and TRBJ2-7; 8 bases fit TRBD1. Germline V gene lookup returns CDR1 LNHDA and CDR2 SQIVND (reference sequence). This CDR3 comprises 14 residues. V dropped 1 base and J dropped 3; count of bases not matched to a gene: 2. CDR3 loop: CASSIAGGLYEQYF. Here the CDR3 DNA reads TGTGCCAGTAGTATAGCAGGGGGCCTCTACGAGCAGTACTTC.

The chain is built from TRBV4-3 and TRBJ1-1, with TRBD1 identical over 8 bases. With V trimmed by 3 bases and J by 6 bases, 9 bases remained unmatched. The CDR3 consists of 15 residues. Germline V gene sequence: CDR1 LGHNA, CDR2 YSLEER. CDR3: CASSQAGQGWAEAFF. DNA for the CDR3: TGCGCCAGCAGCCAGGCCGGACAGGGTTGGGCTGAAGCTTTCTTT.

The V call is TRBV5-1, the J call TRBJ2-7, with unresolved D. V gave up 0 bases and J gave up 6 bases, with 13 bases separating them. The CDR3 loop spans 14 amino acids. Germline V gives CDR1 SGHRS, CDR2 YFSETQ. Here the CDR3 DNA reads TGCGCCAGCAGCTTGGACAGAATCCCTATCGAGCAGTACTTC. Amino acids: CASSLDRIPIEQYF.

The rearrangement joins TRBV15 to TRBJ1-1; D unclear. The V gene's germline CDR1 is LNHNV and CDR2 YYDKDF (reference sequence). V gave up 0 bases and J gave up 6 bases, with 14 bases separating them. The CDR3 consists of 15 residues. The CDR3, as DNA: TGTGCCACCAGCAGAGACTCCGCCGTTACATCTGAAGCTTTCTTT. It is translated as CATSRDSAVTSEAFF.

This clone came up a few times. This sequence joins TRBV5-1 and TRBJ2-7, with D unclear. The CDR3 is made up of 14 amino acids. V shed 0 bases and J shed 3 bases, with 10 bases lying between them. CDR1 and CDR2 (germline): SGHRS, YFSETQ. CDR3 sequence reads: CASSLAANDYEQYF. The DNA of the CDR3 is TGCGCCAGCAGCTTGGCGGCGAATGACTACGAGCAGTACTTC.

This rearrangement joins TRBV9 to TRBJ2-1; 10 bases match TRBD1. The CDR3 has 12 amino acids. CDR1 is SGDLS, CDR2 YYNGEE, per germline. V lost 1 base and J lost 15; bases outside the gene matches: 4. The CDR3 loop reads CASSVSGQGMFF. Written as DNA, the CDR3 is TGTGCCAGCAGCGTATCGGGACAGGGGATGTTCTTC.